The clone carrying this T cell receptor (beta chain) was seen ten or more times. Its antigen is not known. TCRdb ran MiXCR on the 5' RACE reads and lists one entry per CDR3 protein. The sample records 50,000 to 70,000 distinct CDR3 sequences, approximately 7.7% being singletons. The sample belongs to a study of early T cells in non-severe SARS-CoV-2 infection. Study observations and caveats: VDJdb-based annotation leaned toward anti-spike CD8 responses and missed private and CD4 specificities.

Germline CDR1 is MNHEY and CDR2 is SMNVEV (reference sequence). The CDR3 has 15 amino acids. V was pared by 5 bases and J by 2 bases, with 6 bases of the junction left unmatched. The clonotype comes from an adult who was a healthcare worker with PCR-confirmed SARS-CoV-2 infection or an uninfected control (not recorded which). What was sequenced was whole blood. This chain links TRBV27 with TRBJ2-7, with 10 bases lining up with TRBD2. CDR3 bases: TGTGCCAGCAGTGTGACTAGCGGGTTAACCTACGAGCAGTACTTC. This sequence encodes CASSVTSGLTYEQYF.